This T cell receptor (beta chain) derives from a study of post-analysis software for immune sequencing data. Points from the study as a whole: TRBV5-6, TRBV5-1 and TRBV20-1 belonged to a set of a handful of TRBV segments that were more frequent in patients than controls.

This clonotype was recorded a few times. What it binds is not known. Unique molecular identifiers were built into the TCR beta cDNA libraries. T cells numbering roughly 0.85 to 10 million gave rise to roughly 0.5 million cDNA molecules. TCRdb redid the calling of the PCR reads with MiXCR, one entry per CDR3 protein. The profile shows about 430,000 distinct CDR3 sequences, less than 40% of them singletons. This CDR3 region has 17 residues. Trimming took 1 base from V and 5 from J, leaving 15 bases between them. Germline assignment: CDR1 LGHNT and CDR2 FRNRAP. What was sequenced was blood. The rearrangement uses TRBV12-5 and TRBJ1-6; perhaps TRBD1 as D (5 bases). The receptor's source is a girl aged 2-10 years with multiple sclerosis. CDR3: CASGLGGGWRDNSPLHF. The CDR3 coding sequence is TGTGCTAGTGGTTTGGGCGGGGGATGGAGGGATAATTCACCCCTCCACTTT.